Each of the 14 T cell receptor beta chains below was sequenced from the same sample in a study of OX40 agonist ivuxolimab in advanced cancers. This table comes from immunoSEQ multiplex PCR, and its TCRdb copy is limited to in-frame clones, with some not included. The table has 55,000 to 80,000 clones, approximately 84% seen once. The starting material was CD4+ or CD8+ T cells sorted from blood, obtained in a trial of the OX40 agonist ivuxolimab. Receptors originate from an adult with an advanced solid tumor such as melanoma, head and neck, liver or kidney cancer.

The chain recombines TRBV28 with TRBJ1-1; possible D gene TRBD1, 6 bases. The CDR3 sequence is 14 residues long. V lost 6 bases, J lost 0 bases, and 11 bases lay in between. Germline CDR1 MDHEN, CDR2 SYDVKM. The CDR3 sequence: CASRTGTMNTEAFF. CDR3 DNA: TGTGCCAGCAGAACCGGGACAATGAACACTGAAGCTTTCTTT.

The gene calls are TRBV5-1 and TRBJ2-5; D not certain. The CDR3 has 13 residues. Germline lookup yields CDR1 SGHRS and CDR2 YFSETQ. The V end lost 1 base, the J end lost 1 base, and 5 bases lay between the germline ends. The CDR3 DNA sequence: TGCGCCAGCAGCTTGCCCACCCAAGAGACCCAGTACTTC. Residues: CASSLPTQETQYF.

The CDR3 nucleotides are TGTGCCAGCAGCTTAGAACAGGGAGGTTACGAGCAGTACTTC. Translating it yields CASSLEQGGYEQYF. The gene calls are TRBV7-6 and TRBJ2-7; D could derive from TRBD1 or TRBD2 (6 bases each). The V gene's germline CDR1 is SGHVS and CDR2 FNYEAQ. The CDR3 covers 14 residues. Trimming stripped 1 base from V and 4 bases from J, with 11 bases between.

The rearrangement links TRBV19 to TRBJ2-7; a possible D gene is TRBD1 (5 bases). Germline V CDR1 and CDR2: LNHDA, SQIVND (reference sequence). The CDR3 runs 14 residues. Trimming took off 2 bases at V and 3 bases at J, with 11 bases between the two ends. The CDR3 sequence is CASSILDRYYEQYF. In DNA, the CDR3 is TGTGCCAGTAGTATACTAGACAGATACTACGAGCAGTACTTC.

The gene calls are TRBV7-9 and TRBJ1-2; 7 nucleotides line up with TRBD1. After removal of 5 bases from V and 4 bases from J, the junction contained 13 bases not matched to a gene. The CDR3 sequence is 16 residues long. From germline, CDR1 is SEHNR and CDR2 FQNEAQ (reference sequence). The CDR3 region has the DNA TGTGCCAGCAGCCCACACCGGGACAGAGGATCCTATGGCTACACCTTC. Translating it yields CASSPHRDRGSYGYTF.

V and J are TRBV25-1 and TRBJ2-6; D uncertain. In germline, CDR1 is MGHDK, CDR2 SYGVNS. The CDR3 has 16 residues. Trimming removed 4 bases from V and 0 bases from J, with 10 bases in between. The CDR3 protein is CASSANWPSGANVLTF. CDR3 nucleotide sequence: TGTGCCAGCAGTGCCAACTGGCCCTCTGGGGCCAACGTCCTGACTTTC.

The V call is TRBV7-2, the J call TRBJ1-2; D gene ambiguous. The V gene lost 2 bases and the J gene lost 9 bases, with 16 bases spanning the gap. CDR1 and CDR2 (germline): SGHTA, FQGNSA. This CDR3 region has 14 residues. This chain's CDR3 is CASSLIRGSHSYTF. CDR3 sequence (DNA): TGTGCCAGCAGCTTAATCCGAGGGAGCCACAGCTACACCTTC.

This chain connects TRBV9 to TRBJ2-1; 9 nucleotides match TRBD2. After removal of 2 bases from V and 10 bases from J, the junction contained 16 bases not matched to a gene. This CDR3 has 17 amino acids. The germline CDR1 and CDR2 sequences are SGDLS and YYNGEE. The CDR3 loop reads CASSVEYGGRASNEQFF. For the CDR3, the DNA is TGTGCCAGCAGCGTCGAATACGGCGGGAGGGCCTCTAACGAGCAGTTCTTC.

The rearrangement links TRBV20-1 to TRBJ2-5; D possibly corresponds to TRBD1 (5 bases). TRBJ2-7 matches the DNA end more closely, so the J call is doubtful. Germline V CDR1 and CDR2: DFQATT, SNEGSKA (reference sequence). The CDR3 loop spans 11 amino acids. The CDR3 DNA reads as TGCAGTGCCCCGACAGATTACGAGCAGTACTTC. It is translated as CSAPTDYEQYF.

The rearrangement links TRBV5-1 to TRBJ2-3; 7 nucleotides line up with TRBD2. V was clipped by 5 bases and J by 2 bases; unmatched bases: 5. The CDR3 has 14 residues. CDR1 and CDR2 (germline): SGHRS, YFSETQ. The CDR3 loop reads CASRLGGYTDTQYF. In nucleotides, the CDR3 is TGCGCCAGCAGACTGGGAGGGTACACAGATACGCAGTATTTT. Full variable domain (missing parts from reference TRBV5-1 and TRBJ2-3): KAGVTQTPRYLIKTRGQQVTLSCSPISGHRSVSWYQQTPGQGLQFLFEYFSETQRNKGNFPGRFSGRQFSNSRSEMNVSTLELGDSALYLCASRLGGYTDTQYFGPGTRLTVL.

This clone has more than one count but fewer than ten. This chain uses TRBV2 with TRBJ1-5, with 8 bases matching TRBD1. Germline loops: CDR1 SNHLY, CDR2 FYNNEI. The V and J ends lost 0 bases and 4 bases, in that order; junction bases with no gene match: 2. CDR3 length: 15 amino acids. The CDR3 protein is CASSEADRGNQPQHF. In DNA form, the CDR3 reads TGTGCCAGCAGTGAAGCTGACAGGGGAAATCAGCCCCAGCATTTT.

The chain has TRBV5-1 and TRBJ2-1; 9 bases are a match to TRBD1. The germline V gene encodes CDR1 SGHRS and CDR2 YFSETQ. Trimming removed 4 bases from V and 10 bases from J; junction bases left unmatched: 9. The CDR3 totals 14 residues. CDR3 protein: CASSRGTGNREQFF. The CDR3 DNA reads TGCGCCAGCAGCAGAGGGACAGGGAATCGAGAGCAGTTCTTC.

The chain recombines TRBV7-2 with TRBJ2-3; D is possibly TRBD2 (5 bases). Trimming stripped 3 bases from V and 0 bases from J, with 10 bases between. The germline V gene has CDR1 SGHTA and CDR2 FQGNSA. The CDR3 is 15 amino acids. The CDR3, as DNA: TGTGCCAGCAGCTTGAGTCGGACTAGCACAGATACGCAGTATTTT. It is translated as CASSLSRTSTDTQYF.

CDR3 region: CASSLPGGRRSYNEQFF. In DNA form, the CDR3 reads TGTGCCAGTAGTCTCCCCGGGGGGAGGAGGTCCTACAATGAGCAGTTCTTC. V gene TRBV19 combines with J gene TRBJ2-1, with TRBD2 matching over 7 bases. Germline-derived CDR1 and CDR2 are LNHDA and SQIVND (reference sequence). V lost 5 bases and J lost 1; bases outside the gene matches: 11. The CDR3 loop spans 17 amino acids.